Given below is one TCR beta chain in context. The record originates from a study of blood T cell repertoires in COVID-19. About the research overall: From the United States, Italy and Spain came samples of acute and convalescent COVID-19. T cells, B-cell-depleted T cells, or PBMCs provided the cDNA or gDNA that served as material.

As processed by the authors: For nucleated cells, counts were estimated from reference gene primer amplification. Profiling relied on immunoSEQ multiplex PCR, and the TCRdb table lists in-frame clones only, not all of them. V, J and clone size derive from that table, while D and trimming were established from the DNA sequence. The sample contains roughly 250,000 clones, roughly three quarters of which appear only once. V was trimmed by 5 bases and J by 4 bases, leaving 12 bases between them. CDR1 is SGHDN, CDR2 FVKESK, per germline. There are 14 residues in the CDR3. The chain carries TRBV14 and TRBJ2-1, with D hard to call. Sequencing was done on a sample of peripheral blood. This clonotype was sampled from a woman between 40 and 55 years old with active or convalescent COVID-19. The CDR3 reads CASSFAQLYNEQFF. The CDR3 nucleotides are TGTGCCAGCAGCTTCGCGCAATTGTACAATGAGCAGTTCTTC. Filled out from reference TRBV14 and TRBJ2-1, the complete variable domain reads EAGVTQFPSHSVIEKGQTVTLRCDPISGHDNLYWYRRVMGKEIKFLLHFVKESKQDESGMPNNRFLAERTGGTYSTLKVQPAELEDSGVYFCASSFAQLYNEQFFGPGTRLTVL.